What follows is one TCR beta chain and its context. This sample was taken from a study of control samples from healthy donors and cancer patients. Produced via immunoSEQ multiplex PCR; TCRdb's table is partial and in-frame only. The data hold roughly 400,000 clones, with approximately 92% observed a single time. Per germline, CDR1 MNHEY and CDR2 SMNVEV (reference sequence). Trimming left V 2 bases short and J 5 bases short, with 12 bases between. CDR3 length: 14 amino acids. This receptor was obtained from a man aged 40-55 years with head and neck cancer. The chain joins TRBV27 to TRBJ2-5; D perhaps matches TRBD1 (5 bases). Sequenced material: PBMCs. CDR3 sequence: CASSLQGAYETQYF. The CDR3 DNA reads TGTGCCAGCAGTTTACAGGGTGCTTACGAGACCCAGTACTTC.